This record looks at one T cell receptor beta chain sequence and its context. The data are from a study of blood T cell repertoires in COVID-19. Study in general: Whether acute or convalescent, the COVID-19 samples came from the United States, Italy and Spain. Nucleic acid was either cDNA or gDNA, and it came from T cells, B-cell-depleted T cells, or PBMCs.

Assay: immunoSEQ multiplex PCR; the TCRdb copy retains only in-frame clones and omits some. The table shows just under 150,000 clones, with about 86% occurring only once. The clonotype originates from a woman aged 50 to 65 with active or convalescent COVID-19. Sequenced sample: peripheral blood.

The CDR3 sequence: CSVEISTAYPIYEQYF. The CDR3 nucleotides are TGCAGCGTTGAAATTTCGACAGCTTATCCGATTTACGAGCAGTACTTC. The V and J genes are TRBV29-1 and TRBJ2-7, with D tentatively TRBD1 (5 bases). V gave up 2 bases and J gave up 4 bases, with 21 bases separating them. The CDR3 contains 16 residues. Germline V lookup: CDR1 SQVTM, CDR2 ANQGSEA.